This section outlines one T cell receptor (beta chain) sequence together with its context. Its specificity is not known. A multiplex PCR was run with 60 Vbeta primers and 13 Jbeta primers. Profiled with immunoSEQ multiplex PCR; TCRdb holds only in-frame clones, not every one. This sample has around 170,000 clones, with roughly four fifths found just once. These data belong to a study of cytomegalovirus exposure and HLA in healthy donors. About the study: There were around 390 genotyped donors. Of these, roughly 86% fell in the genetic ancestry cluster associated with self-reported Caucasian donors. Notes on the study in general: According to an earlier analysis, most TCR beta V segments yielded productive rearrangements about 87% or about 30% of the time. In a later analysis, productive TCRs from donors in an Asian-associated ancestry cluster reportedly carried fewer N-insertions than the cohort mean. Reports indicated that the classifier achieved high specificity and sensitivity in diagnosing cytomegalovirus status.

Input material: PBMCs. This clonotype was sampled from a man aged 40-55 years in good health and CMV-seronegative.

This CDR3 reads CASSERLAGAANEQFF. CDR3 nucleotides: TGTGCCAGCAGCGAACGTTTAGCGGGAGCGGCGAATGAGCAGTTCTTC. The J gene is TRBJ2-1, the V gene TRBV7-9; 9 bases are a match to TRBD2. With 5 bases clipped from V and 7 bases from J, the junction kept 12 bases outside the gene matches. The CDR3 has 16 amino acids. Germline V gene data show CDR1 as SEHNR and CDR2 as FQNEAQ (reference sequence).